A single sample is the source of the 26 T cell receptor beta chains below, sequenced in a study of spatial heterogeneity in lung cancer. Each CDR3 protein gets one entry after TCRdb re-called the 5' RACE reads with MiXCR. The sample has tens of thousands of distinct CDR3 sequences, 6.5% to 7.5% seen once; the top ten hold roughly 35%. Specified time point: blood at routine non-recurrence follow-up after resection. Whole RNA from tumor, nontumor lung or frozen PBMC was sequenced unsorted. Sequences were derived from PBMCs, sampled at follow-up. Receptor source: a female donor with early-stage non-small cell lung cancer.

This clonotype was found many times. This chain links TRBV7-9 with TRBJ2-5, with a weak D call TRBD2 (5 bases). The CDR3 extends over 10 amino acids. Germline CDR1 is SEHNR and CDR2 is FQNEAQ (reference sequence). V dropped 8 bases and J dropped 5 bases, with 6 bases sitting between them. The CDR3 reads CASGGETQYF. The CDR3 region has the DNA TGTGCCAGCGGCGGGGAGACCCAGTACTTC.

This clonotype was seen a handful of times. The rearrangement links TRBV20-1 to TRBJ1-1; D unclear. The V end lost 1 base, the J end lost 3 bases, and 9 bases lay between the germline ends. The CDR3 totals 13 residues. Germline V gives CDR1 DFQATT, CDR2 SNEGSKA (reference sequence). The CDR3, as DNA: TGCAGTGCTAGAGTCAGCCAGCACACTGAAGCTTTCTTT. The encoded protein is CSARVSQHTEAFF.

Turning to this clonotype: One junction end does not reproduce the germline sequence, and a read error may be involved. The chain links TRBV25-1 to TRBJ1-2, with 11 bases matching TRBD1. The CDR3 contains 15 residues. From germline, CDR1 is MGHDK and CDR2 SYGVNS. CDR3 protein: CASSELGQGVYGYAF. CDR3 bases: TGTGCCAGCAGTGAATTGGGACAGGGGGTTTATGGCTACGCCTTC.

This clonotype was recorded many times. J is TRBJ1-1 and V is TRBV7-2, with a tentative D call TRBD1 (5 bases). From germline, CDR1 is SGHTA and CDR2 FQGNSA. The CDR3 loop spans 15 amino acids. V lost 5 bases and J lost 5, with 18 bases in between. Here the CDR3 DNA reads TGTGCCAGCAGCCATCAGCGGAGGGGCCAAACTGAAGCTTTCTTT. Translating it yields CASSHQRRGQTEAFF.

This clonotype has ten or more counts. For the CDR3, the DNA is TGTGCCAGCAGCCAAGACGGTCTAGGGAGCACAGATACGCAGTATTTT. This translates into CASSQDGLGSTDTQYF. V and J are TRBV3-1 and TRBJ2-3, with no clear D. Germline V gives CDR1 LGHDT, CDR2 YNNKEL (reference sequence). This CDR3 is 16 amino acids long. V was trimmed by 0 bases and J by 0 bases, leaving 10 bases between them.

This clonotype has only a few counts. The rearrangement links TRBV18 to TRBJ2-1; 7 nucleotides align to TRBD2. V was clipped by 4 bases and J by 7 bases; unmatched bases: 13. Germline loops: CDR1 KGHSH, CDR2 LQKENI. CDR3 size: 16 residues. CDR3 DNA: TGTGCCAGCTCACTGATGATAGGGAGGGTTGGGAATGAGCAGTTCTTC. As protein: CASSLMIGRVGNEQFF.

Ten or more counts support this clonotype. In DNA form, the CDR3 reads TGCAGTGCTAGAGCCCTCGGGACTAGCGGGGACGCTGGATACAATGAGCAGTTCTTC. Residues: CSARALGTSGDAGYNEQFF. The chain couples TRBV20-1 to TRBJ2-1; 13 bases map to TRBD2. Germline-derived CDR1 and CDR2 are DFQATT and SNEGSKA (reference sequence). The CDR3 runs 19 residues. Trimming took 1 base from V and 4 from J; bases not matched to a gene: 13.

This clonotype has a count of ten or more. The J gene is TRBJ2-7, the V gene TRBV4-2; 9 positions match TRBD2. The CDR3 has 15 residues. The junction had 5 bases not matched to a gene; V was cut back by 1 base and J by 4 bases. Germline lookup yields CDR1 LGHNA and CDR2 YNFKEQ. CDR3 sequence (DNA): TGTGCCAGCAGCCAAGGGTCTAGCGGGGCATACGAGCAGTACTTC. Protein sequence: CASSQGSSGAYEQYF.

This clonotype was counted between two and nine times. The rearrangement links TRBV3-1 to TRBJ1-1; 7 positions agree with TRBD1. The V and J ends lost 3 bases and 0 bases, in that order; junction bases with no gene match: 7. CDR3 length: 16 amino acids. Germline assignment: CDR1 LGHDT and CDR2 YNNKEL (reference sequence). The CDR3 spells CASSQIPGGMNTEAFF. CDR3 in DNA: TGTGCCAGCAGCCAGATCCCAGGGGGTATGAACACTGAAGCTTTCTTT.

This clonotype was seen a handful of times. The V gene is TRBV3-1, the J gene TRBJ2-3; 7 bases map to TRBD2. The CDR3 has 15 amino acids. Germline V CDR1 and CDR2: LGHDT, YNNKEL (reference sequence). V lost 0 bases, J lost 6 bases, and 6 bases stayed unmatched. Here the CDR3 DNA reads TGTGCCAGCAGCCAAGATAGACTAGCATCTGATACGCAGTATTTT. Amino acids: CASSQDRLASDTQYF.

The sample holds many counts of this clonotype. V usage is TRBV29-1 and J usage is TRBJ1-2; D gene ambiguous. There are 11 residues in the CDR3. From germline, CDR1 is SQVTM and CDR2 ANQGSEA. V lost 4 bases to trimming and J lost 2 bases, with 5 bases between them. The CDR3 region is CSVVENYGYTF. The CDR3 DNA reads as TGCAGCGTTGTAGAAAACTATGGCTACACCTTC.

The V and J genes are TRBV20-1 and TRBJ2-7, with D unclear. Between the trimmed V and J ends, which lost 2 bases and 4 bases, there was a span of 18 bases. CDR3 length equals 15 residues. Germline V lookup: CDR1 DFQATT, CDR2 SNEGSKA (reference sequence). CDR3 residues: CSARFLRTGYYEQYF. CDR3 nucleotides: TGCAGTGCTAGATTCCTCCGGACGGGCTATTACGAGCAGTACTTC.

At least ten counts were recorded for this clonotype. CDR3 bases: TGCAGTGCTGCGGGACAGGGGGATTACGAGCAGTACTTC. It specifies CSAAGQGDYEQYF. This sequence joins TRBV20-1 and TRBJ2-7, with TRBD1 matching 11 bases. Germline loops: CDR1 DFQATT, CDR2 SNEGSKA (reference sequence). The V gene end was trimmed by 5 bases and the J gene end by 4 bases; junction bases not matched to a gene: 4. This CDR3 is 13 amino acids long.

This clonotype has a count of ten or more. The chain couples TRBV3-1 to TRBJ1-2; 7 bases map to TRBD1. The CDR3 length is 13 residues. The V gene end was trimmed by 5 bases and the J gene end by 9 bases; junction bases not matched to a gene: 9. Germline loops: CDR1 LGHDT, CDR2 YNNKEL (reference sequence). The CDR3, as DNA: TGTGCCAGCAGCTCGACAGGGATTATTCGCTACACCTTC. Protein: CASSSTGIIRYTF.

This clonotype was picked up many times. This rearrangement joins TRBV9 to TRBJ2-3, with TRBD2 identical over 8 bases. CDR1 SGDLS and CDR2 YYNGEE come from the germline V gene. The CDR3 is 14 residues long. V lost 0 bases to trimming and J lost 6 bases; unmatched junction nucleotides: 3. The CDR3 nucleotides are TGTGCCAGCAGCGTAGTATCTAGCGGGGATACGCAGTATTTT. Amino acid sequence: CASSVVSSGDTQYF.

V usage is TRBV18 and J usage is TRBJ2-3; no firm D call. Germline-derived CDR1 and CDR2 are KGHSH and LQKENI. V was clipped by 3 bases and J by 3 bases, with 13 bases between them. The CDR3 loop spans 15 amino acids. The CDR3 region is CASSPPSAGTDTQYF. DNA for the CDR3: TGTGCCAGCTCACCGCCGTCCGCCGGGACAGATACGCAGTATTTT.

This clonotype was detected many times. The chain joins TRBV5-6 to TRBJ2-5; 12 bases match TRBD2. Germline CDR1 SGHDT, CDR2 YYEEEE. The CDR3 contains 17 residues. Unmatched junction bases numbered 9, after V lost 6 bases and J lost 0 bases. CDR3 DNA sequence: TGTGCCAGCATCCAGACTAGCGGGGGCCGGTACCAAGAGACCCAGTACTTC. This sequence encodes CASIQTSGGRYQETQYF. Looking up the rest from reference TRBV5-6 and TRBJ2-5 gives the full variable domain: DAGVTQSPTHLIKTRGQQVTLRCSPKSGHDTVSWYQQALGQGPQFIFQYYEEEERQRGNFPDRFSGHQFPNYSSELNVNALLLGDSALYLCASIQTSGGRYQETQYFGPGTRLLVL.

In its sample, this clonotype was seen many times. The CDR3 sequence: CASSWFLNTGELFF. The CDR3 nucleotides read TGTGCCAGCAGTTGGTTCCTGAACACCGGGGAGCTGTTTTTT. The V gene is TRBV27, the J gene TRBJ2-2; D is uncertain. CDR1 and CDR2 (germline): MNHEY, SMNVEV (reference sequence). The CDR3 runs 14 residues. Trimming removed 4 bases from V and 1 base from J, with 7 bases in between.

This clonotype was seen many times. The CDR3 is CASSLKQVAEQYF. The CDR3 nucleotides read TGTGCCAGCAGTTTGAAGCAGGTGGCCGAGCAGTACTTC. The rearrangement links TRBV12-3 or TRBV12-4 to TRBJ2-7; D is undetermined. V was clipped by 3 bases and J by 6 bases, with 12 bases between them. This CDR3 has 13 amino acids.

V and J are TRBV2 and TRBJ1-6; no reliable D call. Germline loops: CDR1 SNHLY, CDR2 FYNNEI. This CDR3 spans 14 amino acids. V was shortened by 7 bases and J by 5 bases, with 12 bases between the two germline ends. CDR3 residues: CASTPLRNNSPLHF. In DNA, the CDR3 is TGTGCCAGCACCCCTTTACGGAATAATTCACCCCTCCACTTT.

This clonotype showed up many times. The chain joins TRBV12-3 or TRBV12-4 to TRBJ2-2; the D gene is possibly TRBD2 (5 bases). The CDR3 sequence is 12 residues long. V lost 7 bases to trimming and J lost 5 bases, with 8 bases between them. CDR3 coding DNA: TGTGCCAGCAACGGGATAACCGGGGAGCTGTTTTTT. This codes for CASNGITGELFF.

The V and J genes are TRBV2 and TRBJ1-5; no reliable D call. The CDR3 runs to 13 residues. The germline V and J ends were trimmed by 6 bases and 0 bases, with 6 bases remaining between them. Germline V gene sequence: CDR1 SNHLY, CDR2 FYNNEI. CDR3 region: CASRADSNQPQHF. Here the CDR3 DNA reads TGTGCCAGCAGGGCAGATAGCAATCAGCCCCAGCATTTT.

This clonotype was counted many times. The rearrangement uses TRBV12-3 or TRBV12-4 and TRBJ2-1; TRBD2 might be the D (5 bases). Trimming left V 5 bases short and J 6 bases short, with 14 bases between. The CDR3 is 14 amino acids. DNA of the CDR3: TGTGCCAGCAGTCCCAGGTACGCGGGCAATGAGCAGTTCTTC. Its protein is CASSPRYAGNEQFF.

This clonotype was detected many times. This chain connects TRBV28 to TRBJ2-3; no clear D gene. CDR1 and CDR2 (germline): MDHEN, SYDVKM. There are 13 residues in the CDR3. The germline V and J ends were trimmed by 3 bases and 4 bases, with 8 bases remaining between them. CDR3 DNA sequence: TGTGCCAGCAGTTTCCCAGTGGCAGATACGCAGTATTTT. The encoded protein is CASSFPVADTQYF.

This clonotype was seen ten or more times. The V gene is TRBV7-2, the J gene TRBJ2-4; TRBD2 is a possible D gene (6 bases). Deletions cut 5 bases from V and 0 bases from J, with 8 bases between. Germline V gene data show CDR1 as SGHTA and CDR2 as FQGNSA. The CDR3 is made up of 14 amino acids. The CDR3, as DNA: TGTGCCAGCAGCCAGGGACTAGCCAAAAACATTCAGTACTTC. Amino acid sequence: CASSQGLAKNIQYF.

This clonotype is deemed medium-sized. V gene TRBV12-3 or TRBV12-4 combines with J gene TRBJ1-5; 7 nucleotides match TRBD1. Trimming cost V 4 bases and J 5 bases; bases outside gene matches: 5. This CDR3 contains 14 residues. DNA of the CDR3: TGTGCCAGCAGTTCAACAGGGGCCGATCAGCCCCAGCATTTT. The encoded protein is CASSSTGADQPQHF.